This passage covers 32 T cell receptor beta chains from one sample sequenced in a study of regulatory T cells in long-lasting Graves disease. Stated time point: persistent/refractory GD, antithyroid drugs over 5 years with positive TRAb. The TCR library was made from RNA that had been extracted from PBMCs in TRIzol. TCR beta libraries were built with iRepertoire HTBI primers and Arm-PCR of CDR3 regions. TCRdb ran MiXCR on the multiplex PCR reads and lists one entry per CDR3 protein. This repertoire shows almost 350,000 distinct CDR3 sequences, about 19% found once; its top ten account for around 30%. The sequenced sample was peripheral blood mononuclear cells (PBMCs), obtained when the disease was refractory, from a patient treated with antithyroid drugs. These receptors all stem from a female donor with Graves disease.

This clonotype was found many times. The gene calls are TRBV11-3 and TRBJ1-1; D may be TRBD1 (6 bases). The germline V gene has CDR1 SGHNT and CDR2 YENEEA. V was trimmed by 1 base and J by 3 bases, leaving 9 bases between them. CDR3 length: 14 amino acids. The CDR3 nucleotides are TGTGCCAGCAGCTTAGTAGGGGGTCACACTGAAGCTTTCTTT. Protein: CASSLVGGHTEAFF.

This chain joins TRBV5-1 and TRBJ1-4; no definite D call. This CDR3 has 14 residues. CDR1 and CDR2 (germline): SGHRS, YFSETQ. V dropped 0 bases and J dropped 12 bases, with 15 bases sitting between them. The CDR3 region is CASSLGTSRRELFF. Here the CDR3 DNA reads TGCGCCAGCAGCTTGGGGACCTCCCGGAGAGAACTGTTTTTT.

V and J are TRBV4-1 and TRBJ2-2, with TRBD1 identical over 11 bases. The J segment lost 6 bases and the V segment lost 3 bases, leaving 3 bases of the junction unmatched. There are 15 residues in the CDR3. The V gene's germline CDR1 is MGHRA and CDR2 YSYEKL. The CDR3: CASSHPGQGAGELFF. The CDR3 DNA follows: TGCGCCAGCAGCCATCCGGGACAGGGGGCCGGGGAGCTGTTTTTT.

The rearrangement joins TRBV20-1 to TRBJ2-1; 7 bases are shared with TRBD2. Germline V gene sequence: CDR1 DFQATT, CDR2 SNEGSKA (reference sequence). CDR3 length: 14 amino acids. The ends lost 1 base at V and 3 bases at J; junction bases unmatched: 3. For the CDR3, the DNA is TGCAGTGCTAGAGTCCAGCGGGGCTACAATGAGCAGTTCTTC. This sequence encodes CSARVQRGYNEQFF.

This clonotype came up many times. This chain links TRBV27 with TRBJ1-2, with 9 bases fitting TRBD1. CDR3 length: 16 amino acids. V shed 3 bases, J shed 0 bases, and the junction held 5 bases outside the gene matches. Germline CDR1 MNHEY, CDR2 SMNVEV (reference sequence). The DNA of the CDR3 is TGTGCCAGCAGTTTGTACGGGACAGGGTCTAACTATGGCTACACCTTC. Translation: CASSLYGTGSNYGYTF.

The chain uses TRBV7-9 and TRBJ2-7; TRBD1 matches at 10 bases. Looked up from germline, CDR1 is SEHNR and CDR2 is FQNEAQ (reference sequence). This CDR3 comprises 15 residues. The ends lost 5 bases at V and 4 bases at J; junction bases unmatched: 8. As DNA, the CDR3 is TGTGCCAGCAGCGCTAGACAGGGGGCGCCTTACGAGCAGTACTTC. It codes for CASSARQGAPYEQYF.

CDR3 protein: CASSRTSGSSYNEQFF. In nucleotides, the CDR3 is TGCGCCAGCAGCAGGACTAGCGGAAGCTCCTACAATGAGCAGTTCTTC. V usage is TRBV5-1 and J usage is TRBJ2-1; 10 nucleotides line up with TRBD2. V was clipped by 4 bases and J by 0 bases; unmatched bases: 4. CDR1 and CDR2 (germline): SGHRS, YFSETQ. This CDR3 is built from 16 residues.

This clonotype has at least ten counts. This chain joins TRBV28 and TRBJ2-5, with 12 bases identical to TRBD2. Germline lookup yields CDR1 MDHEN and CDR2 SYDVKM. V shed 6 bases, J shed 2 bases, and the junction held 4 bases outside the gene matches. This CDR3 is built from 15 residues. CDR3 DNA: TGTGCCAGCAGGCTGACTAGCGGGAGTCAAGAGACCCAGTACTTC. The encoded protein is CASRLTSGSQETQYF.

This clonotype turned up a few times. The rearrangement uses TRBV7-2 and TRBJ2-2; TRBD1 matches at 8 bases. The V and J ends lost 6 bases and 2 bases, in that order; junction bases with no gene match: 8. This CDR3 comprises 16 residues. CDR1 is SGHTA and CDR2 is FQGNSA in the germline V gene. The CDR3 DNA is TGTGCCAGCAGACCGACAGGGGCTTCTAACACCGGGGAGCTGTTTTTT. Translating gives CASRPTGASNTGELFF.

V gene TRBV5-6 combines with J gene TRBJ2-1; the D is unclear. Germline CDR1 SGHDT, CDR2 YYEEEE. This CDR3 contains 16 residues. V was clipped by 1 base and J by 4 bases, with 15 bases between them. For the CDR3, the DNA is TGTGCCAGCAGCTTGTTAATGGATAGTCCTTACAATGAGCAGTTCTTC. This gives the protein CASSLLMDSPYNEQFF.

As regards this clonotype: A read error likely explains this, since a far larger clone differs by one base. This chain links TRBV7-9 with TRBJ2-7; D not resolved. Trimming took 4 bases from V and 6 from J, leaving 10 bases between them. Germline lookup yields CDR1 SEHNR and CDR2 FQNEAQ (reference sequence). The CDR3 loop spans 12 amino acids. The CDR3 DNA reads as TGTGCCAGCAGCTCCTCTCTCCGCGAGCAGTACTTC. It translates to CASSSSLREQYF.

The chain uses TRBV10-1 and TRBJ2-4, with a possible D match to TRBD2 (5 bases). CDR1 and CDR2 from the germline V gene are WNHNN and SYGVQD (reference sequence). The V gene lost 4 bases and the J gene lost 14 bases, with 21 bases spanning the gap. The CDR3 loop spans 14 amino acids. In DNA form, the CDR3 reads TGCGCCAGCAGTGCCGCTTGTACGCACCTGAGGGAGTACTTC. This codes for CASSAACTHLREYF.

This clonotype showed up many times. This sequence joins TRBV27 and TRBJ1-2; D possibly corresponds to TRBD1 (5 bases). Germline V CDR1 and CDR2: MNHEY, SMNVEV (reference sequence). V was shortened by 11 bases and J by 4 bases, with 20 bases between the two germline ends. The CDR3 sequence is 14 residues long. CDR3 DNA: TGTGCCTATCAACAGGAGGCGGGACTCTATGGCTACACCTTC. This encodes CAYQQEAGLYGYTF.

The V gene is TRBV20-1, the J gene TRBJ2-2; D could derive from TRBD1 or TRBD2 (5 bases each). The CDR3 runs to 16 residues. Germline assignment: CDR1 DFQATT and CDR2 SNEGSKA (reference sequence). Trimming stripped 3 bases from V and 0 bases from J, with 14 bases between. Here the CDR3 reads CSARVRGSSNTGELFF. The CDR3 DNA follows: TGCAGTGCTAGGGTACGGGGCTCCTCGAACACCGGGGAGCTGTTTTTT.

Of note for this clonotype: At one end the junction does not follow the germline gene, possibly because of a read error. The chain employs TRBV4-3 and TRBJ1-1, with D unresolved. The CDR3 totals 17 residues. CDR1 and CDR2 from the germline V gene are LGHNA and YSLEER. The CDR3 spells CASSQDRRRAENTETFF. The CDR3 nucleotides read TGCGCCAGCAGCCAAGATCGCCGTAGGGCTGAGAACACTGAAACTTTCTTT.

This clonotype was found many times. The J gene is TRBJ2-7, the V gene TRBV20-1, with 9 bases aligning to TRBD2. V lost 5 bases, J lost 0 bases, and 11 bases stayed unmatched. In germline, CDR1 is DFQATT, CDR2 SNEGSKA (reference sequence). The CDR3 runs to 16 residues. In DNA, the CDR3 is TGCAGTGCTCGTCTTATGGCTAGCGGGGTCTCCTACGAGCAGTACTTC. Amino acids: CSARLMASGVSYEQYF.

This clonotype was seen a single time. The gene calls are TRBV18 and TRBJ2-7, with 7 bases fitting TRBD1. Germline CDR1 is KGHSH and CDR2 is LQKENI. Losses at the gene ends were 2 bases for V and 6 bases for J; bases not matched to a gene: 10. This CDR3 is built from 15 residues. The CDR3 DNA reads TGTGCCAGCTCACCAAAACAAGGGACAGCCGGCGAGCAGTACTTC. This gives the protein CASSPKQGTAGEQYF.

This clonotype was observed a few times. The rearrangement links TRBV6-1 to TRBJ2-5, with TRBD2 identical over 8 bases. This CDR3 is 14 amino acids long. V trimming: 10 bases; J trimming: 1 base; junction bases outside the gene matches: 8. Germline assignment: CDR1 MNHNS and CDR2 SASEGT. The CDR3 nucleotides read TGTGCCAACCCGGGACTAGACCCCCAAGAGACCCAGTACTTC. Translated: CANPGLDPQETQYF.

This clonotype occurred many times. V gene TRBV2 combines with J gene TRBJ2-5; D gene uncertain. CDR3 length equals 13 residues. CDR1 SNHLY and CDR2 FYNNEI come from the germline V gene. V lost 1 base to trimming and J lost 0 bases, with 3 bases between them. The DNA of the CDR3 is TGTGCCAGCAGTGAAGACAACCAAGAGACCCAGTACTTC. Translation: CASSEDNQETQYF.

This clonotype was found many times. The J gene is TRBJ1-6, the V gene TRBV10-3, with 9 bases fitting TRBD1. Germline loops: CDR1 ENHRY, CDR2 SYGVKD. The V and J ends lost 4 bases and 7 bases, in that order; junction bases with no gene match: 2. The CDR3 sequence is 14 residues long. The CDR3 region has the DNA TGTGCCATCAGTGGGACAGGGGAAAATTCACCCCTCCACTTT. Translating gives CAISGTGENSPLHF.

V gene TRBV9 combines with J gene TRBJ1-2; no reliable D call. This CDR3 has 15 amino acids. Deletions cut 0 bases from V and 2 bases from J, with 11 bases between. Per the germline V gene, CDR1 is SGDLS and CDR2 is YYNGEE. As DNA, the CDR3 is TGTGCCAGCAGCGTAGCCGGAGCGGAAAACTATGGCTACACCTTC. Translating it yields CASSVAGAENYGYTF.

The table lists this clonotype with a few counts. This chain uses TRBV19 with TRBJ1-2; perhaps TRBD1 as D (5 bases). This CDR3 spans 12 amino acids. V gave up 4 bases and J gave up 7 bases, with 10 bases separating them. CDR1 is LNHDA, CDR2 SQIVND, per germline (reference sequence). CDR3 coding DNA: TGTGCCAGTAGTACTAGGGGAAGTGGCTACACCTTC. Amino acid sequence: CASSTRGSGYTF.

The chain couples TRBV7-9 to TRBJ1-3; D remains ambiguous. In germline, CDR1 is SEHNR, CDR2 FQNEAQ (reference sequence). Trimming left V 0 bases short and J 0 bases short, with 18 bases between. The length of the CDR3 is 19 residues. Written as DNA, the CDR3 is TGTGCCAGCAGCTTAGCCACCCCTACGGGGATAACCTCTGGAAACACCATATATTTT. This translates into CASSLATPTGITSGNTIYF.

This clonotype was seen at least ten times. CDR3: CASSPGQGRGETQYF. In DNA, the CDR3 is TGTGCCAGCAGTCCGGGACAGGGGCGCGGAGAGACCCAGTACTTC. V is TRBV2 and J is TRBJ2-5; the match to TRBD1 covers 10 bases. This CDR3 comprises 15 residues. The ends lost 5 bases at V and 4 bases at J; junction bases unmatched: 7. Germline V CDR1 and CDR2: SNHLY, FYNNEI.

This clonotype was observed at least ten times. The chain links TRBV20-1 to TRBJ2-7; the D is unclear. The V end lost 5 bases, the J end lost 0 bases, and 11 bases lay between the germline ends. This CDR3 is built from 13 residues. From germline, CDR1 is DFQATT and CDR2 SNEGSKA (reference sequence). CDR3 sequence: CSALGSRSYEQYF. DNA for the CDR3: TGCAGTGCTCTAGGCAGTCGCTCCTACGAGCAGTACTTC.

There are a few counts of this clonotype. This chain joins TRBV5-1 and TRBJ2-7, with D tentatively TRBD1 (6 bases). Per germline, CDR1 SGHRS and CDR2 YFSETQ. Trimming pared 4 bases from V and 1 base from J, leaving 12 bases between. The CDR3 totals 14 residues. Here the CDR3 reads CASSPVGGSYEQYF. The CDR3 nucleotides are TGCGCCAGCAGCCCGGTAGGGGGATCCTACGAGCAGTACTTC.

This clonotype was detected ten times or more. V and J are TRBV27 and TRBJ1-5, with D possibly TRBD1 on 5 matching bases. CDR1 MNHEY and CDR2 SMNVEV come from the germline V gene (reference sequence). The CDR3 contains 14 residues. Trimming cost V 2 bases and J 4 bases, with 9 bases left between them. In DNA form, the CDR3 reads TGTGCCAGCAGTTTAGCAGGGACTAATCAGCCCCAGCATTTT. Protein sequence: CASSLAGTNQPQHF.

This clonotype occurred a few times. The V gene is TRBV9, the J gene TRBJ1-2, with D possibly matching TRBD1 (5 bases). This CDR3 contains 16 residues. V gave up 1 base and J gave up 4 bases, with 17 bases separating them. The germline V gene has CDR1 SGDLS and CDR2 YYNGEE. CDR3 DNA sequence: TGTGCCAGCAGCGTAACCCCAGGGCTTTCGTTCTATGGCTACACCTTC. The encoded protein is CASSVTPGLSFYGYTF. The full variable domain, its missing parts supplied by reference TRBV9 and TRBJ1-2, is DSGVTQTPKHLITATGQRVTLRCSPRSGDLSVYWYQQSLDQGLQFLIQYYNGEERAKGNILERFSAQQFPDLHSELNLSSLELGDSALYFCASSVTPGLSFYGYTFGSGTRLTVV.

This chain connects TRBV20-1 to TRBJ1-2; 8 positions agree with TRBD1. The CDR3 totals 15 residues. After removal of 0 bases from V and 8 bases from J, the junction contained 11 bases not matched to a gene. Germline loops: CDR1 DFQATT, CDR2 SNEGSKA (reference sequence). CDR3 amino acids: CSARDRIQGALGYTF. In nucleotides, the CDR3 is TGCAGTGCTAGAGATCGAATCCAGGGGGCGCTAGGCTACACCTTC.

The chain couples TRBV6-1 to TRBJ1-6; D is perhaps TRBD1 (5 bases). V was clipped by 5 bases and J by 5 bases, with 10 bases between them. The CDR3 is 14 amino acids. Looked up from germline, CDR1 is MNHNS and CDR2 is SASEGT. Written as DNA, the CDR3 is TGTGCCAGCAGTCGGGACGGTAATAATTCACCCCTCCACTTT. Residues: CASSRDGNNSPLHF.

The chain couples TRBV12-3 or TRBV12-4 to TRBJ2-2; no firm D call. V lost 5 bases to trimming and J lost 1 base, with 11 bases between them. There are 15 residues in the CDR3. CDR3 region: CASSIRGGNTGELFF. The CDR3 nucleotides read TGTGCCAGCAGTATCCGCGGCGGGAACACCGGGGAGCTGTTTTTT.

This clonotype has at least ten counts. This chain connects TRBV20-1 to TRBJ1-2; the match to TRBD1 covers 7 bases. The junction had 5 bases not matched to a gene; V was cut back by 7 bases and J by 3 bases. CDR1 and CDR2 from the germline V gene are DFQATT and SNEGSKA (reference sequence). The CDR3 contains 12 residues. The DNA for the CDR3 is TGCAGTGGACAGGGAGGGTACTATGGCTACACCTTC. Its translation: CSGQGGYYGYTF.